The clone carrying this T cell receptor (beta chain) was recorded many times. Its specificity is unknown. The data are from a study of molecular identifiers for immune sequencing clone quantification. Broader study findings: Clones that exceeded 20 RNA copies held over 99% of effector molecules, yet under 1% in naive cells.

For naive CD8 T cells, sorting used the CD8+CD4-CCR7+CD45RA+ phenotype. In preparing bulk TCR libraries, previously described methods and listed TCR primers were used. One entry per CDR3 protein, called by TCRdb with MiXCR from the PCR reads. Among around 460,000 distinct CDR3 sequences, approximately 25% were seen once, and the ten largest hold around 0.76%. Trimming removed 8 bases at V and 4 bases at J, with 15 bases between. CDR3 size: 13 residues. Germline CDR1 is MNHEY and CDR2 is SVGAGI. The sequence derives from a human donor in good health. Some libraries in this study had Jurkat cell RNA spiked in. The chain is built from TRBV6-5 and TRBJ2-7; possibly TRBD1 or TRBD2 for D (5 bases each). Sequenced material: naive CD8+ T cells from blood, with Jurkat cell RNA spiked in. Subset in this sample: FACS-sorted CD8+CD4-CCR7+CD45RA+ naive T cells. The CDR3 sequence: CASGGRVGYEQYF. The CDR3 nucleotides read TGTGCCAGCGGGGGTAGAGTTGGGTACGAGCAGTACTTC.